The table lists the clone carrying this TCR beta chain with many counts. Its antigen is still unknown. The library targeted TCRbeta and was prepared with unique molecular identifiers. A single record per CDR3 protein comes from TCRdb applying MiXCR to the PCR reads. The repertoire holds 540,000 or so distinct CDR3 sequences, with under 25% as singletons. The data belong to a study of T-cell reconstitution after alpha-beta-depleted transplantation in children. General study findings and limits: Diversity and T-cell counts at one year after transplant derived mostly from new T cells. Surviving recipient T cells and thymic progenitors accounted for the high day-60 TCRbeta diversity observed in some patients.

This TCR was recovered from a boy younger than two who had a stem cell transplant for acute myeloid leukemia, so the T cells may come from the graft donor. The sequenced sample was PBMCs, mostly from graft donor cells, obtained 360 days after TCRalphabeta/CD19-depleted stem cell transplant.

CDR3 amino acids: CASSPTLTGGETQYF. The DNA of the CDR3 is TGTGCCAGCAGCCCCACTCTGACAGGTGGAGAGACCCAGTACTTC. V gene TRBV7-2 combines with J gene TRBJ2-5; D possibly corresponds to TRBD1 (6 bases). V shed 5 bases and J shed 4 bases, with 17 bases lying between them. This CDR3 region has 15 residues. Germline V CDR1 and CDR2: SGHTA, FQGNSA.